This T cell receptor (beta chain) was documented in a study of cytomegalovirus exposure and HLA in healthy donors. The PCR contained 60 Vbeta and 13 Jbeta primers. The data were produced by immunoSEQ multiplex PCR, yet TCRdb's version contains in-frame clones alone and is incomplete. The sample includes 90,000 to 130,000 clones, around 61% of them seen just once. This CDR3 is 14 amino acids long. CDR1 and CDR2 from the germline V gene are MDHEN and SYDVKM. Trimming left V 6 bases short and J 7 bases short, with 15 bases between. General study points: A link between a missense DCLRE1C variant and TCR beta V- and J-gene trimming emerged from a later analysis. As a later analysis showed, several of the most significant clusters appeared to be linked to common viral pathogens.

Details on this clone: Its antigen is unidentified.

The source is a woman aged 30 to 39 in good health and CMV-seronegative. The chain joins TRBV28 to TRBJ1-4; D perhaps matches TRBD1 (6 bases). The sequenced material came from PBMCs. The CDR3 sequence: CASSLGARREKLFF. As DNA, the CDR3 is TGTGCCAGCAGCTTGGGGGCAAGACGTGAAAAACTGTTTTTT.